This passage covers 25 T cell receptor beta chains from one sample sequenced in a study of blood T cell repertoires in COVID-19. Method: immunoSEQ multiplex PCR; TCRdb's copy keeps in-frame clones and lacks some. Of more than 85,000 clones listed, around 90% are singletons. Sequenced material: peripheral blood. The receptor set was obtained from a human donor in a cohort sampled during active COVID-19.

This chain links TRBV5-1 with TRBJ2-5; a possible D gene is TRBD2 (6 bases). The germline V gene encodes CDR1 SGHRS and CDR2 YFSETQ. V lost 0 bases to trimming and J lost 2 bases, with 11 bases between them. The CDR3 length is 15 residues. The CDR3 is CASSLAVGGQETQYF. CDR3 nucleotide sequence: TGCGCCAGCAGCTTGGCCGTTGGGGGGCAAGAGACCCAGTACTTC.

The chain is built from TRBV5-1 and TRBJ1-2, with 11 nucleotides matching TRBD1. This CDR3 has 15 residues. From germline, CDR1 is SGHRS and CDR2 YFSETQ. Trimming cost V 4 bases and J 4 bases; bases outside gene matches: 6. CDR3 region: CASSPTGTGGYGYTF. CDR3 bases: TGCGCCAGCAGCCCAACCGGGACAGGGGGCTATGGCTACACCTTC. The whole variable domain, filled in from reference TRBV5-1 and TRBJ1-2, reads KAGVTQTPRYLIKTRGQQVTLSCSPISGHRSVSWYQQTPGQGLQFLFEYFSETQRNKGNFPGRFSGRQFSNSRSEMNVSTLELGDSALYLCASSPTGTGGYGYTFGSGTRLTVV.

This rearrangement joins TRBV6-6 to TRBJ2-7; D remains unclear. The germline V gene has CDR1 MNHNY and CDR2 SVGAGI (reference sequence). V was shortened by 2 bases and J by 0 bases, with 14 bases between the two germline ends. The CDR3 is made up of 16 amino acids. The CDR3 here is CASSYDHRLNSYEQYF. The CDR3 region has the DNA TGTGCCAGCAGTTACGATCATAGATTAAACTCCTACGAGCAGTACTTC.

The chain combines TRBV6-5 with TRBJ1-6; D is unclear. Between the trimmed V and J ends, which lost 7 bases and 2 bases, there was a span of 12 bases. Germline values: CDR1 MNHEY, CDR2 SVGAGI. This CDR3 region has 15 residues. The CDR3 loop reads CASTNIKPYNSPLHF. In DNA form, the CDR3 reads TGTGCCAGCACGAACATTAAACCCTATAATTCACCCCTCCACTTT.

J is TRBJ2-1 and V is TRBV3-1 (or the pseudogene TRBV3-2), with D tentatively TRBD1 (6 bases). The CDR3 is 16 amino acids. The V gene's germline CDR1 is LGHDT and CDR2 YNNKEL (reference sequence). Between the trimmed V and J ends, which lost 5 bases and 0 bases, there was a span of 14 bases. CDR3 bases: TGTGCCAGCAGCTACGGATCAGGGGTCTCCTACAATGAGCAGTTCTTC. As protein: CASSYGSGVSYNEQFF.

The chain joins TRBV2 to TRBJ2-3; 12 positions agree with TRBD2. V lost 2 bases to trimming and J lost 0 bases; unmatched junction nucleotides: 6. Germline values: CDR1 SNHLY, CDR2 FYNNEI. The CDR3 length is 18 residues. The DNA for the CDR3 is TGTGCCAGCAGTGAATTTTGGACTAGCGGGACTAGCACAGATACGCAGTATTTT. It codes for CASSEFWTSGTSTDTQYF. Filled out from reference TRBV2 and TRBJ2-3, the complete variable domain reads EPEVTQTPSHQVTQMGQEVILRCVPISNHLYFYWYRQILGQKVEFLVSFYNNEISEKSEIFDDQFSVERPDGSNFTLKIRSTKLEDSAMYFCASSEFWTSGTSTDTQYFGPGTRLTVL.

The rearrangement joins TRBV19 to TRBJ1-1; D not certain. Trimming took off 2 bases at V and 8 bases at J, with 9 bases between the two ends. Germline V gene lookup returns CDR1 LNHDA and CDR2 SQIVND (reference sequence). The CDR3 length is 12 residues. DNA for the CDR3: TGTGCCAGTAGTATATTGTGGCGGGAAGCTTTCTTT. Protein sequence: CASSILWREAFF.

This rearrangement joins TRBV5-4 to TRBJ2-7, with D tentatively TRBD2 (6 bases). CDR1 SGHNT and CDR2 YYREEE come from the germline V gene (reference sequence). The length of the CDR3 is 14 residues. V was pared by 6 bases and J by 0 bases, with 13 bases between. The CDR3 DNA reads TGTGCCAGCAAATTAGCGGTGAGCTCCTACGAGCAGTACTTC. Translating gives CASKLAVSSYEQYF.

The chain carries TRBV5-1 and TRBJ2-1; D gene ambiguous. The CDR3 length is 14 residues. Germline-derived CDR1 and CDR2 are SGHRS and YFSETQ. V was trimmed by 0 bases and J by 6 bases, leaving 10 bases between them. DNA for the CDR3: TGCGCCAGCAGCTTGGGTAGCCCGGTCAATGAGCAGTTCTTC. This translates into CASSLGSPVNEQFF.

This chain links TRBV6-6 with TRBJ1-3; TRBD1 matches 7 bases. The V gene's germline CDR1 is MNHNY and CDR2 SVGAGI (reference sequence). The CDR3 runs 14 residues. Losses at the gene ends were 5 bases for V and 4 bases for J; bases not matched to a gene: 5. CDR3 DNA sequence: TGTGCCAGCAGTCATGGGACAGCCGGAAACACCATATATTTT. Its translation: CASSHGTAGNTIYF.

J is TRBJ2-7 and V is TRBV7-3; 10 nucleotides align to TRBD1. The CDR3 runs 15 residues. The V and J ends lost 3 bases and 5 bases, in that order; junction bases with no gene match: 7. Germline CDR1 reads SGHTA; CDR2 reads FQGTGA. CDR3 amino acids: CASSLWGQGLHEQYF. Here the CDR3 DNA reads TGTGCCAGCAGCTTGTGGGGACAGGGGTTACACGAGCAGTACTTC.

This clone appeared a single time. The J gene is TRBJ1-2, the V gene TRBV27; 8 bases map to TRBD1. V was pared by 5 bases and J by 3 bases, with 14 bases of the junction left unmatched. The CDR3 runs 17 residues. Germline lookup yields CDR1 MNHEY and CDR2 SMNVEV (reference sequence). The CDR3 loop is CASSRTGTMGPYYGYTF. The CDR3 DNA is TGTGCCAGCAGTAGGACAGGGACTATGGGCCCCTACTATGGCTACACCTTC.

The chain employs TRBV9 and TRBJ1-3, with a possible D match to TRBD1 (5 bases). This CDR3 contains 16 residues. From germline, CDR1 is SGDLS and CDR2 YYNGEE. Trimming cost V 3 bases and J 0 bases, with 13 bases left between them. CDR3 amino acids: CASSALDRISGNTIYF. The DNA of the CDR3 is TGTGCCAGCAGCGCGCTCGACAGAATCTCTGGAAACACCATATATTTT.

This chain joins TRBV5-1 and TRBJ1-2, with D hard to call. The CDR3 has 16 residues. From germline, CDR1 is SGHRS and CDR2 YFSETQ. V was clipped by 4 bases and J by 1 base, with 17 bases between them. The CDR3 nucleotides read TGCGCCAGCAGCCCGGGTTCATTGGCAGTTAACTATGGCTACACCTTC. Its protein is CASSPGSLAVNYGYTF. Full variable domain (missing parts from reference TRBV5-1 and TRBJ1-2): KAGVTQTPRYLIKTRGQQVTLSCSPISGHRSVSWYQQTPGQGLQFLFEYFSETQRNKGNFPGRFSGRQFSNSRSEMNVSTLELGDSALYLCASSPGSLAVNYGYTFGSGTRLTVV.

The rearrangement joins TRBV7-9 to TRBJ2-7; 8 bases are a match to TRBD1. This CDR3 has 14 amino acids. Unmatched junction bases numbered 6, after V lost 5 bases and J lost 3 bases. CDR1 is SEHNR, CDR2 FQNEAQ, per germline (reference sequence). CDR3 nucleotides: TGTGCCAGCAGCCTAGGACAGGGATACTACGAGCAGTACTTC. This codes for CASSLGQGYYEQYF.

V and J are TRBV7-9 and TRBJ2-1; 8 bases fit TRBD1. V shed 0 bases and J 5 bases; nucleotides not matched to a gene: 12. This CDR3 spans 18 amino acids. Germline assignment: CDR1 SEHNR and CDR2 FQNEAQ (reference sequence). The CDR3 sequence: CASSLAYRGQGVHNEQFF. The DNA for the CDR3 is TGTGCCAGCAGCTTAGCGTATCGCGGACAGGGTGTGCACAATGAGCAGTTCTTC.

CDR3 coding DNA: TGTGCCAGCAGCTTATTCTACGGCGGGAGGGCGGACGAGCAGTACTTC. Amino acid sequence: CASSLFYGGRADEQYF. The rearrangement links TRBV11-2 to TRBJ2-7, with 9 bases matching TRBD2. Trimming took 2 bases from V and 5 from J; bases not matched to a gene: 10. The CDR3 has 16 amino acids. Per the germline V gene, CDR1 is SGHAT and CDR2 is FQNNGV.

This chain joins TRBV4-3 and TRBJ2-7; 9 bases match TRBD1. The CDR3 covers 14 residues. V lost 6 bases and J lost 1; bases outside the gene matches: 4. The germline gives CDR1 LGHNA, CDR2 YSLEER. This chain's CDR3 is CASSPGTGSYEQYF. DNA of the CDR3: TGCGCCAGCAGTCCCGGGACAGGGTCCTACGAGCAGTACTTC.

The rearrangement joins TRBV15 to TRBJ1-3; D uncertain. Germline V gene lookup returns CDR1 LNHNV and CDR2 YYDKDF (reference sequence). V was trimmed by 0 bases and J by 3 bases, leaving 3 bases between them. The CDR3 loop spans 13 amino acids. Here the CDR3 DNA reads TGTGCCACCAGCAGAGATCTTGGAAACACCATATATTTT. Translated: CATSRDLGNTIYF.

This rearrangement joins TRBV5-6 to TRBJ1-1; 11 positions match TRBD1. Germline V gene data show CDR1 as SGHDT and CDR2 as YYEEEE. This CDR3 comprises 14 residues. V lost 2 bases to trimming and J lost 8 bases; unmatched junction nucleotides: 5. CDR3 in DNA: TGTGCCAGCAGCTTCGTGGACAGGGGGCGAGAAGCTTTCTTT. Its protein product is CASSFVDRGREAFF.

This chain uses TRBV6-5 with TRBJ2-3, with a tentative D call TRBD2 (7 bases). Germline CDR1 and CDR2: MNHEY and SVGAGI. The CDR3 length is 15 residues. The germline V and J ends were trimmed by 6 bases and 2 bases, with 15 bases remaining between them. This CDR3 is CASRGGASFTDTQYF. CDR3 bases: TGTGCCAGCAGGGGGGGGGCCTCATTCACAGATACGCAGTATTTT.

The rearrangement joins TRBV5-1 to TRBJ1-3; the match to TRBD1 covers 9 bases. Germline V CDR1 and CDR2: SGHRS, YFSETQ. Unmatched junction bases numbered 12, after V lost 4 bases and J lost 4 bases. CDR3 length: 17 residues. CDR3: CASSTGRDRVAGNTIYF. The CDR3 DNA sequence: TGCGCCAGCAGCACGGGCCGGGACAGGGTGGCAGGAAACACCATATATTTT.

This clone has at least ten counts. The chain uses TRBV7-8 and TRBJ2-7; 8 nucleotides align to TRBD1. This CDR3 spans 15 amino acids. J gave up 2 bases and V 4 bases, and 7 bases lay outside the gene matches. Looked up from germline, CDR1 is SGHVS and CDR2 is FQNEAQ. DNA of the CDR3: TGTGCCAGCAGCTCTGTGAGGACAGGGACCTACGAGCAGTACTTC. It encodes CASSSVRTGTYEQYF.

The rearrangement uses TRBV12-3 or TRBV12-4 and TRBJ1-1, with D unclear. V lost 3 bases to trimming and J lost 0 bases, with 5 bases between them. There are 13 residues in the CDR3. The CDR3 coding sequence is TGTGCCAGCAGTTTGTTAGTGAACACTGAAGCTTTCTTT. Residues: CASSLLVNTEAFF.

This clone was picked up one time. The rearrangement joins TRBV2 to TRBJ2-4; D is perhaps TRBD2 (7 bases). The CDR3 contains 18 residues. Germline-derived CDR1 and CDR2 are SNHLY and FYNNEI. Trimming left V 5 bases short and J 0 bases short, with 20 bases between. CDR3 sequence reads: CASSLAREGGGAKNIQYF. The CDR3 DNA follows: TGTGCCAGCAGTCTAGCGAGAGAGGGGGGGGGAGCCAAAAACATTCAGTACTTC.